This TCR beta chain appears in the sequencing data of a study of graft-versus-host responses after intestinal transplantation. The overall study: Recipients obtained multivisceral, liver-intestinal, or isolated intestinal transplants. Study conclusions and caveats: Early post-transplant HvG declines tracked with peak circulating GvH clone levels.

Trimming shortened V by 10 bases and J by 9 bases, and 14 bases separated the two germline ends. This CDR3 region has 11 residues. The germline CDR1 and CDR2 sequences are SNHLY and FYNNEI. As concerns this clone: The antigen is not known.

Sequenced by immunoSEQ multiplex PCR; TCRdb stores in-frame clones only, minus some. The table lists more than 50,000 clones, under 95% of them singletons, with less than 6.5% in the top ten. The sample was PBMCs, taken 650 to 670 days after intestinal transplant. This clonotype was obtained from a human patient who received an intestinal transplant, so some T cells may come from the graft donor. The chain has TRBV2 and TRBJ2-3; the D is unclear. This CDR3 is CAIAVVGTQYF. CDR3 in DNA: TGTGCCATCGCTGTCGTAGGGACGCAGTATTTT.